Shown below are 17 T cell receptor beta chains from a single sample sequenced in a study of shared clonotypes between healthy human individuals. CD45RO-negative CD8 cells positively selected for CCR7 made up the naive population, which excluded terminally differentiated effector memory CD45RA+ cells. Clones were read by immunoSEQ multiplex PCR, and TCRdb kept only the in-frame ones, dropping some. The data show roughly 2 million clones, with approximately 95% seen just once and about 1.1% held by the top ten. Material: naive CD8+ T cells sorted from blood. These receptors came from a man aged 18 to 30 in good health.

V is TRBV30 and J is TRBJ2-5; 11 bases are a match to TRBD2. CDR1 is GTSNPN, CDR2 SVGIG, per germline (reference sequence). V was pared by 2 bases and J by 4 bases, with 3 bases of the junction left unmatched. The CDR3 runs 14 residues. CDR3 residues: CAWSSSGGGETQYF. CDR3 bases: TGTGCCTGGAGTAGTAGCGGGGGGGGAGAGACCCAGTACTTC. The variable domain in full, with the rest retrieved from reference TRBV30 and TRBJ2-5, is SQTIHQWPATLVQPVGSPLSLECTVEGTSNPNLYWYRQAAGRGLQLLFYSVGIGQISSEVPQNLSASRPQDRQFILSSKKLLLSDSGFYLCAWSSSGGGETQYFGPGTRLLVL.

V usage is TRBV19 and J usage is TRBJ2-3, with D possibly matching TRBD2 (5 bases). The CDR3 is made up of 13 amino acids. The germline gives CDR1 LNHDA, CDR2 SQIVND (reference sequence). Trimming pared 4 bases from V and 5 bases from J, leaving 10 bases between. The CDR3 bases are TGTGCCAGTAGTAGAGGGTACGGAGATACGCAGTATTTT. Amino acid sequence: CASSRGYGDTQYF.

The chain links TRBV7-6 to TRBJ2-5; TRBD2 matches at 10 bases. Germline lookup yields CDR1 SGHVS and CDR2 FNYEAQ. The length of the CDR3 is 16 residues. V lost 0 bases to trimming and J lost 4 bases; unmatched junction nucleotides: 5. CDR3 protein: CASSLAWTSGTETQYF. DNA of the CDR3: TGTGCCAGCAGCTTAGCTTGGACTAGCGGTACAGAGACCCAGTACTTC.

The chain links TRBV28 to TRBJ2-7, with D possibly TRBD1 on 5 matching bases. Germline V gene data show CDR1 as MDHEN and CDR2 as SYDVKM. This CDR3 has 14 residues. Between the trimmed V and J ends, which lost 5 bases and 2 bases, there was a span of 13 bases. This chain's CDR3 is CASSHTAGPYEQYF. As DNA, the CDR3 is TGTGCCAGCAGTCATACGGCAGGGCCCTACGAGCAGTACTTC.

Written as DNA, the CDR3 is TGTGCCAGCAGCTGGGCCTGGGGGGAGGAGACCCAGTACTTC. This sequence encodes CASSWAWGEETQYF. The gene calls are TRBV5-6 and TRBJ2-5, with D possibly matching TRBD2 (6 bases). V lost 3 bases to trimming and J lost 5 bases, with 14 bases between them. The CDR3 consists of 14 residues. Per the germline V gene, CDR1 is SGHDT and CDR2 is YYEEEE.

The rearrangement links TRBV29-1 to TRBJ1-4, with TRBD1 identical over 7 bases. The CDR3 consists of 15 residues. V shed 1 base, J shed 2 bases, and the junction held 4 bases outside the gene matches. Germline CDR1 is SQVTM and CDR2 is ANQGSEA. CDR3 in DNA: TGCAGCGTTGAAGTCTACAGGGGCACTAATGAAAAACTGTTTTTT. This encodes CSVEVYRGTNEKLFF. The full variable domain, its missing parts supplied by reference TRBV29-1 and TRBJ1-4, is SAVISQKPSRDICQRGTSLTIQCQVDSQVTMMFWYRQQPGQSLTLIATANQGSEATYESGFVIDKFPISRPNLTFSTLTVSNMSPEDSSIYLCSVEVYRGTNEKLFFGSGTQLSVL.

This chain joins TRBV29-1 and TRBJ2-2; TRBD1 aligns across 8 bases. Germline CDR1 is SQVTM and CDR2 is ANQGSEA. Trimming removed 6 bases from V and 4 bases from J; junction bases left unmatched: 7. This CDR3 spans 14 amino acids. CDR3 sequence: CSVSGQGRTGELFF. The CDR3 DNA is TGCAGCGTCTCAGGACAGGGTCGCACCGGGGAGCTGTTTTTT.

The rearrangement joins TRBV27 to TRBJ2-6; D might be TRBD2 (5 bases). Germline CDR1 reads MNHEY; CDR2 reads SMNVEV (reference sequence). With 5 bases removed from V and 2 bases from J, the gap between germline ends came to 13 bases. The CDR3 extends over 16 amino acids. Written as DNA, the CDR3 is TGTGCCAGCAGTCCCCGGTCCGGGGCTGGGGCCAACGTCCTGACTTTC. Protein product: CASSPRSGAGANVLTF.

The chain couples TRBV2 to TRBJ2-7; 10 positions agree with TRBD1. V shed 9 bases, J shed 6 bases, and the junction held 8 bases outside the gene matches. Germline V lookup: CDR1 SNHLY, CDR2 FYNNEI. The length of the CDR3 is 13 residues. In DNA form, the CDR3 reads TGTGCCAGTCGCGGGACAGGGGCGTCCGAGCAGTACTTC. The encoded protein is CASRGTGASEQYF. The full variable domain, with the rest looked up from reference TRBV2 and TRBJ2-7, is EPEVTQTPSHQVTQMGQEVILRCVPISNHLYFYWYRQILGQKVEFLVSFYNNEISEKSEIFDDQFSVERPDGSNFTLKIRSTKLEDSAMYFCASRGTGASEQYFGPGTRLTVT.

Note on this clone: Other nucleotide sequences from this sample produce the same CDR3. The chain couples TRBV28 to TRBJ1-4, with D unresolved. CDR1 is MDHEN, CDR2 SYDVKM, per germline. This CDR3 region has 14 residues. Deletions cut 1 base from V and 1 base from J, with 4 bases between. CDR3 loop: CASSLLGTNEKLFF. The CDR3 coding sequence is TGTGCCAGCAGTTTATTGGGAACTAATGAAAAACTGTTTTTT.

The chain uses TRBV7-9 and TRBJ2-3; D uncertain. CDR3 length: 17 residues. Trimming removed 1 base at V and 0 bases at J, with 14 bases between. CDR1 is SEHNR and CDR2 is FQNEAQ in the germline V gene (reference sequence). In nucleotides, the CDR3 is TGTGCCAGCAGCTTAGATTACGACTTTTCTAGCACAGATACGCAGTATTTT. Translated, it gives CASSLDYDFSSTDTQYF.

The chain recombines TRBV4-1 with TRBJ2-7; tentatively, D is TRBD2 (5 bases). The germline V gene has CDR1 MGHRA and CDR2 YSYEKL. The CDR3 has 15 amino acids. V was trimmed by 1 base and J by 2 bases, leaving 12 bases between them. The CDR3 here is CASSQGTPGTYEQYF. The DNA of the CDR3 is TGCGCCAGCAGCCAAGGTACGCCGGGGACCTACGAGCAGTACTTC.

V gene TRBV21-1 combines with J gene TRBJ1-3; TRBD1, the table's D call, lacks a check against the DNA. TRBV21-1 is an annotated pseudogene. CDR3 length equals 17 residues. CDR3: CASSKGVQGPAGNTIYF. The DNA for the CDR3 is TGTGCCAGCAGCAAAGGGGTGCAGGGCCCAGCTGGAAACACCATATATTTT.

The V gene is TRBV2, the J gene TRBJ1-2; D unresolved. V lost 6 bases and J 5 bases, leaving 13 bases between the germline ends. There are 13 residues in the CDR3. Germline V gives CDR1 SNHLY, CDR2 FYNNEI. CDR3 nucleotides: TGTGCCAGCAGAGGTGGCGAGATTTATGGCTACACCTTC. Its translation: CASRGGEIYGYTF.

The V gene is TRBV4-3, the J gene TRBJ2-7; possibly TRBD2 for D (6 bases). Trimming took 0 bases from V and 3 from J, leaving 18 bases between them. CDR3 size: 17 residues. Germline CDR1 LGHNA, CDR2 YSLEER. Here the CDR3 DNA reads TGCGCCAGCAGCCAAGACCCGCCGGGGGATAATCTCTACGAGCAGTACTTC. This encodes CASSQDPPGDNLYEQYF.

The chain links TRBV7-9 to TRBJ2-1; 7 positions match TRBD1. This CDR3 has 15 amino acids. The V gene's germline CDR1 is SEHNR and CDR2 FQNEAQ (reference sequence). Unmatched junction bases numbered 8, after V lost 5 bases and J lost 4 bases. CDR3: CASSPAKGQYNEQFF. CDR3 DNA: TGTGCCAGCAGCCCAGCGAAGGGACAGTACAATGAGCAGTTCTTC. The whole variable domain, remainder taken from reference TRBV7-9 and TRBJ2-1, is DTGVSQNPRHKITKRGQNVTFRCDPISEHNRLYWYRQTLGQGPEFLTYFQNEAQLEKSRLLSDRFSAERPKGSFSTLEIQRTEQGDSAMYLCASSPAKGQYNEQFFGPGTRLTVL.

The CDR3 here is CASSPRDRGNKDEKLFF. Here the CDR3 DNA reads TGTGCCAGCAGCCCAAGAGACAGGGGGAATAAGGATGAAAAACTGTTTTTT. The rearrangement links TRBV4-2 to TRBJ1-4; 9 bases fit TRBD1. This CDR3 region has 17 residues. Germline values: CDR1 LGHNA, CDR2 YNFKEQ. Trimming removed 4 bases from V and 6 bases from J; junction bases left unmatched: 12.